The 19 T cell receptor beta chains below all came from one sample that was sequenced in a study of T cell changes during pregnancy in multiple sclerosis. Assay used: immunoSEQ multiplex PCR; TCRdb lists only in-frame clones, some missing. The sample shows about 44,000 clones, 80% to 90% of them seen only once. The sample was CD4+ T cells from peripheral blood mononuclear cells, taken after pregnancy. All receptors come from a female donor with multiple sclerosis, enrolled in a pregnancy study.

The chain employs TRBV28 and TRBJ2-1; D is ambiguous. The CDR3 sequence is 13 residues long. The ends were cut back, 3 bases at V and 14 bases at J, with 17 bases in the middle. In germline, CDR1 is MDHEN, CDR2 SYDVKM. This chain's CDR3 is CASSLSTSQREFF. DNA of the CDR3: TGTGCCAGCAGTTTGAGTACTTCCCAACGCGAGTTCTTC.

This clone was counted a single time. The rearrangement joins TRBV2 to TRBJ1-1, with 7 bases matching TRBD1. V lost 7 bases to trimming and J lost 4 bases; unmatched junction nucleotides: 6. In germline, CDR1 is SNHLY, CDR2 FYNNEI. CDR3 size: 13 residues. CDR3 sequence (DNA): TGTGCCAGCATTCCACAGGGGACCACTGAAGCTTTCTTT. Protein: CASIPQGTTEAFF. Variable domain in full (rest from reference TRBV2 and TRBJ1-1): EPEVTQTPSHQVTQMGQEVILRCVPISNHLYFYWYRQILGQKVEFLVSFYNNEISEKSEIFDDQFSVERPDGSNFTLKIRSTKLEDSAMYFCASIPQGTTEAFFGQGTRLTVV.

The V gene is TRBV11-1, the J gene TRBJ2-3; 8 nucleotides match TRBD2. CDR1 and CDR2 (germline): SGHAT, FQDESV (reference sequence). The CDR3 is 16 residues long. J lost 4 bases, V lost 2 bases, and 8 bases had no gene match. This CDR3 is CASSLRSGGPPDTQYF. Written as DNA, the CDR3 is TGTGCCAGCAGCTTAAGGTCGGGAGGGCCCCCAGATACGCAGTATTTT.

J is TRBJ1-1 and V is TRBV10-3, with D possibly matching TRBD1 (6 bases). V lost 6 bases, J lost 2 bases, and 13 bases lay in between. This CDR3 region has 14 residues. The germline V gene encodes CDR1 ENHRY and CDR2 SYGVKD. The CDR3 DNA reads as TGTGCCATCAGCATCAACAGGGTAAACACTGAAGCTTTCTTT. Protein product: CAISINRVNTEAFF.

This clone came up once. The genes are TRBV7-2 and TRBJ2-7; TRBD2 matches 8 bases. Germline V gives CDR1 SGHTA, CDR2 FQGNSA. The CDR3 has 13 residues. V gave up 3 bases and J gave up 6 bases; unmatched junction bases: 4. The CDR3 sequence is CASSLGLDGEQYF. The CDR3 DNA is TGTGCCAGCAGCTTGGGACTAGACGGCGAGCAGTACTTC.

The chain links TRBV14 to TRBJ2-1; 10 bases fit TRBD2. The germline CDR1 and CDR2 sequences are SGHDN and FVKESK. Trimming removed 7 bases from V and 5 bases from J; junction bases left unmatched: 11. The CDR3 sequence is 16 residues long. This CDR3 is CASTALGSGRNNEQFF. The CDR3 DNA reads as TGTGCCAGCACCGCCCTGGGTAGCGGGAGGAACAATGAGCAGTTCTTC. The entire variable domain, with the rest obtained from reference TRBV14 and TRBJ2-1, is as follows: EAGVTQFPSHSVIEKGQTVTLRCDPISGHDNLYWYRRVMGKEIKFLLHFVKESKQDESGMPNNRFLAERTGGTYSTLKVQPAELEDSGVYFCASTALGSGRNNEQFFGPGTRLTVL.

This chain connects TRBV5-1 to TRBJ2-1; possibly TRBD2 for D (6 bases). Between the trimmed V and J ends, which lost 0 bases and 8 bases, there was a span of 15 bases. Germline CDR1 reads SGHRS; CDR2 reads YFSETQ. The CDR3 has 15 amino acids. The DNA of the CDR3 is TGCGCCAGCAGCTTGGTGGGCGGGGTTAACTATGAGCAGTTCTTC. Amino acid sequence: CASSLVGGVNYEQFF.

This chain links TRBV7-3 with TRBJ2-2, with 8 bases fitting TRBD2. V dropped 0 bases and J dropped 6; count of bases not matched to a gene: 6. CDR3 length: 16 residues. Germline V lookup: CDR1 SGHTA, CDR2 FQGTGA. The CDR3 nucleotides are TGTGCCAGCAGCTTAACATCCGGGAGGGCCGCCGGGGAGCTGTTTTTT. Encoded protein: CASSLTSGRAAGELFF.

V and J are TRBV7-2 and TRBJ2-1; 10 bases align to TRBD1. The CDR3 is 14 amino acids. Germline trimming cut 5 bases from V and 7 bases from J; bases unmatched to any gene: 5. Germline V gives CDR1 SGHTA, CDR2 FQGNSA. CDR3 amino acids: CASSLGQGVNEQFF. The CDR3, as DNA: TGTGCCAGCAGCCTAGGACAGGGGGTGAATGAGCAGTTCTTC. The variable domain in full, completed from reference TRBV7-2 and TRBJ2-1, reads GAGVSQSPSNKVTEKGKDVELRCDPISGHTALYWYRQSLGQGLEFLIYFQGNSAPDKSGLPSDRFSAERTGGSVSTLTIQRTQQEDSAVYLCASSLGQGVNEQFFGPGTRLTVL.

The chain combines TRBV7-3 with TRBJ1-1; D ambiguous. Trimming cost V 5 bases and J 2 bases, with 9 bases left between them. The CDR3 has 13 amino acids. The germline gives CDR1 SGHTA, CDR2 FQGTGA. CDR3 protein: CASSPYINTEAFF. CDR3 in DNA: TGTGCCAGCAGCCCCTATATTAACACTGAAGCTTTCTTT.

The rearrangement uses TRBV5-1 and TRBJ2-3, with 14 bases identical to TRBD2. The V segment lost 4 bases and the J segment 4 bases; nucleotides outside the gene matches: 5. Germline CDR1 is SGHRS and CDR2 is YFSETQ. This CDR3 is built from 16 residues. The CDR3 DNA reads TGCGCCAGCAGCGCGACTAGCGGGGGGGGTCCAGATACGCAGTATTTT. Translation: CASSATSGGGPDTQYF.

The chain is built from TRBV2 and TRBJ2-7, with TRBD1 matching 7 bases. There are 11 residues in the CDR3. V trimming: 7 bases; J trimming: 7 bases; junction bases outside the gene matches: 4. Germline V gene lookup returns CDR1 SNHLY and CDR2 FYNNEI. In nucleotides, the CDR3 is TGTGCCAGCACTCTACAGGGGGAGCAGTACTTC. Its translation is CASTLQGEQYF.

The chain recombines TRBV6-5 with TRBJ2-7, with 9 bases lining up with TRBD1. The CDR3 consists of 15 residues. The trim removed 4 bases at V and 3 bases at J, leaving 7 bases unmatched. Germline loops: CDR1 MNHEY, CDR2 SVGAGI. The CDR3 protein is CASSLETGGSYEQYF. The CDR3 nucleotides read TGTGCCAGCAGTTTGGAGACAGGGGGGAGCTACGAGCAGTACTTC.

This chain links TRBV12-5 with TRBJ2-1; 9 nucleotides line up with TRBD2. The CDR3 contains 17 residues. The germline V gene encodes CDR1 LGHNT and CDR2 FRNRAP. Trimming at V came to 0 bases and at J to 0 bases, leaving 3 bases not matched to a gene. The CDR3 DNA follows: TGTGCTAGTGGTTTGGTACCGACTAGCGGCTCCTACAATGAGCAGTTCTTC. It yields the protein CASGLVPTSGSYNEQFF.

The rearrangement links TRBV6-6 to TRBJ1-4; D is unclear. This CDR3 region has 15 residues. CDR1 MNHNY and CDR2 SVGAGI come from the germline V gene (reference sequence). V lost 0 bases to trimming and J lost 8 bases, with 13 bases between them. The CDR3 DNA follows: TGTGCCAGCAGTTACTCGCCGCTTATGAGGGAAAAACTGTTTTTT. It is translated as CASSYSPLMREKLFF.

The chain joins TRBV12-5 to TRBJ2-1, with a possible D match to TRBD2 (5 bases). The V gene lost 6 bases and the J gene lost 0 bases, with 21 bases spanning the gap. The CDR3 extends over 18 amino acids. Per the germline V gene, CDR1 is LGHNT and CDR2 is FRNRAP. CDR3 amino acids: CASGSNLSGAPSYNEQFF. CDR3 in DNA: TGTGCTAGTGGGTCTAATCTGAGCGGCGCTCCCTCCTACAATGAGCAGTTCTTC.

J is TRBJ2-1 and V is TRBV28; TRBD2 is a possible D gene (6 bases). The length of the CDR3 is 16 residues. Germline CDR1 is MDHEN and CDR2 is SYDVKM. Trimming left V 6 bases short and J 2 bases short, with 17 bases between. The CDR3 here is CASRDSGRGPYNEQFF. Written as DNA, the CDR3 is TGTGCCAGCAGGGATAGCGGTCGAGGGCCCTACAATGAGCAGTTCTTC.

This clone has more than one count but fewer than ten. This chain links TRBV5-5 with TRBJ1-1; no clear D. Germline V gives CDR1 SGHKS, CDR2 YYEKEE (reference sequence). The ends were cut back, 2 bases at V and 1 base at J, with 9 bases in the middle. The CDR3 is made up of 14 amino acids. The CDR3: CASSFGPSNTEAFF. CDR3 bases: TGTGCCAGCAGCTTTGGGCCGTCGAACACTGAAGCTTTCTTT.

In DNA form, the CDR3 reads TGTGCCAGCAGCTTAATGCCCGGGACTAGCGGGAGGGCCAATGAGCAGTTCTTC. This gives the protein CASSLMPGTSGRANEQFF. The chain recombines TRBV7-2 with TRBJ2-1; 16 bases are shared with TRBD2. The germline gives CDR1 SGHTA, CDR2 FQGNSA. V was pared by 2 bases and J by 6 bases, with 7 bases of the junction left unmatched. The CDR3 contains 18 residues. The whole variable domain, remainder taken from reference TRBV7-2 and TRBJ2-1, is GAGVSQSPSNKVTEKGKDVELRCDPISGHTALYWYRQSLGQGLEFLIYFQGNSAPDKSGLPSDRFSAERTGGSVSTLTIQRTQQEDSAVYLCASSLMPGTSGRANEQFFGPGTRLTVL.